These T cell receptor beta chains were read from a single sample in a study of beta chain features in type 1 diabetes. The data were produced by immunoSEQ multiplex PCR, yet TCRdb's version contains in-frame clones alone and is incomplete. The table records roughly 380,000 clones, around 20% of them present only once. The specimen sequenced was naive CD4+ T cells from blood. All receptors derive from a woman aged 18-30 years in good health. CDR3s include the opening cysteine and the closing phenylalanine or tryptophan. Fields, in order: V gene, J gene, CDR3 protein.

TRBV9	TRBJ1-2	CASSQEESANYGYTF
TRBV5-1	TRBJ2-1	CASSLVPSDEQFF
TRBV18	TRBJ2-3	CASSPPGLAGASGRTDTQYF
TRBV10-3	TRBJ2-2	CAISESGRSTGELFF
TRBV5-1	TRBJ1-3	CASKDSSSGNTIYF
TRBV9	TRBJ2-7	CASSVDGTGSYEQYF
TRBV7-2	TRBJ2-7	CASSLGRGGEQYF
TRBV5-8	TRBJ2-7	CASSLVRQGAISEEQYF
TRBV6-1	TRBJ1-5	CASGGRGNQPQHF
TRBV4-1	TRBJ2-3	CASSPKGGLAGTKDTQYF
TRBV9	TRBJ1-2	CASSVDRVGGYTF
TRBV7-2	TRBJ2-7	CASSLVVLAGSEQYF
TRBV29-1	TRBJ1-2	CSSGGGQGSLGYTF
TRBV6-1	TRBJ2-3	CATGDGLTTDTQYF
TRBV9	TRBJ2-1	CASSPSTSGRDQQFF
TRBV29-1	TRBJ2-2	CSVVRPGTNTGELFF
TRBV2	TRBJ2-3	CASSEGWFHSTDTQYF
TRBV4-1	TRBJ2-1	CASSQDGHDRAGSYNEQFF
TRBV20-1	TRBJ2-1	CSARANEQFF
TRBV5-1	TRBJ2-2	CASSTGLAGRSGELFF
TRBV15	TRBJ2-5	CATLGTFRGETQYF
TRBV6-5	TRBJ2-7	CASSYSSGGNYEQYF
TRBV6-1	TRBJ2-5	CASSELARGETQYF
TRBV7-9	TRBJ2-5	CASSLGQGSRETQYF
TRBV25-1	TRBJ1-2	CASSGARDSPFDYGYTF
TRBV4-3	TRBJ1-3	CASRDSGNTIYF
TRBV15	TRBJ2-3	CATSRELAGLGDTQYF
TRBV7-9	TRBJ2-1	CASSPADEQFF
TRBV7-2	TRBJ2-7	CASSPDRGAYEQYF
TRBV1	TRBJ2-7	CTSSHRERIYYEQYF
TRBV30	TRBJ2-1	CAWSAGTGAYNEQFF
TRBV5-1	TRBJ2-4	CASRLGQYVDIQYF
TRBV2	TRBJ1-2	CASSPQGGGYGYTF
TRBV2	TRBJ2-3	CASRTGLAGNTQYF
TRBV30	TRBJ2-3	CAWSVAGRGTQYF
TRBV6-1	TRBJ2-7	CASSERGRGLADYEQYF
TRBV2	TRBJ1-5	CASGQRQGTQHF
TRBV2	TRBJ2-3	CASRPTGVDTQYF
TRBV5-1	TRBJ1-2	CASSPLTGSNHGYTF
TRBV7-2	TRBJ2-7	CASSLARSYEQYF
TRBV5-4	TRBJ2-1	CASRHNRGGDNEQFF
TRBV4-2	TRBJ2-3	CASSQRAGNFRDTQYF
TRBV4-1	TRBJ2-5	CASSQLGQGGETQYF
TRBV7-2	TRBJ2-1	CASSFSGSNNEQFF
TRBV25-1	TRBJ2-5	CASNSRETQYF